This T cell receptor (beta chain) originates from a study of blood T cell repertoires in COVID-19. Trimming left V 5 bases short and J 4 bases short, with 12 bases between. Germline V lookup: CDR1 SGHTA, CDR2 FQGNSA. The CDR3 runs to 13 residues. Sequencing was performed with immunoSEQ multiplex PCR; in TCRdb, only in-frame clones are kept and a portion is missing. Among around 75,000 clones listed, roughly 90% were seen once. The sequencing input was peripheral blood. The clonotype comes from a human donor in a cohort sampled during active COVID-19. The chain has TRBV7-2 and TRBJ2-7; a possible D gene is TRBD2 (6 bases). For the CDR3, the DNA is TGTGCCAGCAGCACCAGGAGGGGATACGAGCAGTACTTC. Its translation: CASSTRRGYEQYF.